A single T cell receptor beta chain is shown here with its context. Its specificity is unknown. The data originate from a study of cytomegalovirus exposure and HLA in healthy donors. Generated by immunoSEQ multiplex PCR, the TCRdb table keeps only in-frame clones and is missing some. This table holds about 220,000 clones, approximately 87% found once. Study conclusions and caveats: Most observed TCR sequences were rare, whereas some public TCRs were detected in many donors. Confirmation in vitro established that a few CMV-associated chains were specific for CMV antigens. Subsequent analysis showed first-cohort TCR clusters tending to co-occur in 120 validation repertoires.

V shed 4 bases and J shed 7 bases, with 17 bases lying between them. The CDR3 covers 14 residues. The germline V gene has CDR1 ENHRY and CDR2 SYGVKD. This chain links TRBV10-3 with TRBJ2-7; D may be TRBD2 (7 bases). Sample: PBMCs. This receptor was taken from a man younger than 35 in good health and CMV-seronegative. The CDR3 coding sequence is TGTGCCATCAGTGTGCGGGGGCACGAGGTTGAGCAGTACTTC. Protein sequence: CAISVRGHEVEQYF.